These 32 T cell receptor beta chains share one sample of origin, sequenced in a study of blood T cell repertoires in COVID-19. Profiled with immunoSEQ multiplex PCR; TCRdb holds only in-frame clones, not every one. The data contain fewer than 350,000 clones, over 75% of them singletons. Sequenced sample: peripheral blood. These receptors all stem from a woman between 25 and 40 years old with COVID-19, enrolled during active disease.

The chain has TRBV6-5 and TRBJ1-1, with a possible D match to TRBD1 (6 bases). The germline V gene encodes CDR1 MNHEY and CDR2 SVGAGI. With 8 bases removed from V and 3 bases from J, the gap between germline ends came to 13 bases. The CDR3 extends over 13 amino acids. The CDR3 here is CASLTTGDTEAFF. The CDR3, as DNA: TGTGCCAGCCTTACGACAGGAGACACTGAAGCTTTCTTT.

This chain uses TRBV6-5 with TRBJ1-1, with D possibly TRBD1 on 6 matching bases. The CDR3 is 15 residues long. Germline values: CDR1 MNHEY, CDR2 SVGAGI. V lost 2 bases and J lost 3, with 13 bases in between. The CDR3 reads CASSYQQGFDTEAFF. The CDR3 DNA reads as TGTGCCAGCAGTTACCAGCAGGGGTTTGACACTGAAGCTTTCTTT.

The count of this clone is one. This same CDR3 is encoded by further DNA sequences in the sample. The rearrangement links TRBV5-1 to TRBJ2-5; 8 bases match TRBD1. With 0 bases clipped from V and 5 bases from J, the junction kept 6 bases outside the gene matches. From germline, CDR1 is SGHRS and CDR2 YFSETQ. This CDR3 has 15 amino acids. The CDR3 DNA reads TGCGCCAGCAGCTTGGATCAGGGGGCTAAGGAGACCCAGTACTTC. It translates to CASSLDQGAKETQYF.

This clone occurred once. The CDR3 is CASSRTGYPETQYF. As DNA, the CDR3 is TGTGCCAGCAGTAGGACTGGATATCCTGAGACCCAGTACTTC. The gene calls are TRBV2 and TRBJ2-5, with a possible D match to TRBD2 (5 bases). Germline CDR1 is SNHLY and CDR2 is FYNNEI. Between the trimmed V and J ends, which lost 5 bases and 5 bases, there was a span of 15 bases. This CDR3 has 14 residues.

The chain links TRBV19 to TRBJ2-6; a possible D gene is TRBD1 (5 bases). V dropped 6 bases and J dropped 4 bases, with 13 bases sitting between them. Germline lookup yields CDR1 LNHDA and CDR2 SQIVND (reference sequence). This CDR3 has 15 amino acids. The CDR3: CASRPRADGANVLTF. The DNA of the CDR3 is TGTGCCAGTAGGCCCAGGGCGGACGGGGCCAACGTCCTGACTTTC. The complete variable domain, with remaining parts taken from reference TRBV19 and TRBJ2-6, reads DGGITQSPKYLFRKEGQNVTLSCEQNLNHDAMYWYRQDPGQGLRLIYYSQIVNDFQKGDIAEGYSVSREKKESFPLTVTSAQKNPTAFYLCASRPRADGANVLTFGAGSRLTVL.

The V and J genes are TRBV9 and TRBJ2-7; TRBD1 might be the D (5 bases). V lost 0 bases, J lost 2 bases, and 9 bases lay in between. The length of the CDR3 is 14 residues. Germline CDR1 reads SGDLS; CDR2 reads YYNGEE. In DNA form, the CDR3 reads TGTGCCAGCAGCGTAGAGGGGCTTACCTACGAGCAGTACTTC. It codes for CASSVEGLTYEQYF.

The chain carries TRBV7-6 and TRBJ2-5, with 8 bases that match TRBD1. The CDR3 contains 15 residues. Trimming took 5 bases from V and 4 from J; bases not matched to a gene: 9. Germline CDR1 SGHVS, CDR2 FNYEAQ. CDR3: CASSKTTGAGETQYF. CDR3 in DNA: TGTGCCAGCAGCAAAACGACAGGGGCCGGAGAGACCCAGTACTTC. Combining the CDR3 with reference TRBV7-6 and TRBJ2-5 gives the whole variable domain GAGVSQSPRYKVTKRGQDVALRCDPISGHVSLYWYRQALGQGPEFLTYFNYEAQQDKSGLPNDRFSAERPEGSISTLTIQRTEQRDSAMYRCASSKTTGAGETQYFGPGTRLLVL.

CDR3 sequence (DNA): TGTGCCAGCAGTTTATTCAGGGGCTATGGCTACACCTTC. This translates into CASSLFRGYGYTF. The V gene is TRBV28, the J gene TRBJ1-2; D perhaps matches TRBD1 (6 bases). Trimming cost V 1 base and J 4 bases, with 7 bases left between them. The CDR3 contains 13 residues. The germline V gene encodes CDR1 MDHEN and CDR2 SYDVKM.

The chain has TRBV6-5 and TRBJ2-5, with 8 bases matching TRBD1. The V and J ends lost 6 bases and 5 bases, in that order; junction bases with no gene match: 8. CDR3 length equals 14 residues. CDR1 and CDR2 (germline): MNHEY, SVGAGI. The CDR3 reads CASSRTGKVETQYF. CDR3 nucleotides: TGTGCCAGCAGCCGGACAGGGAAGGTGGAGACCCAGTACTTC.

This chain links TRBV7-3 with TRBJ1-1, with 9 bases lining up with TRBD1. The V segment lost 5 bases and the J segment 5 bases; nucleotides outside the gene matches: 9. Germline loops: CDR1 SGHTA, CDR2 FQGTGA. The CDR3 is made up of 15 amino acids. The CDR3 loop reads CASSPGGQGRTEAFF. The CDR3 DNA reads TGTGCCAGCAGCCCTGGGGGACAGGGCCGGACTGAAGCTTTCTTT.

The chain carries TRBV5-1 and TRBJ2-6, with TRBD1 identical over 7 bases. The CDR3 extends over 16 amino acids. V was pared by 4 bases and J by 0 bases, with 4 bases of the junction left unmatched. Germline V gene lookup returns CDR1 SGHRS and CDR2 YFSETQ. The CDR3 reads CASSEGGTSGANVLTF. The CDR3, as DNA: TGCGCCAGCAGCGAAGGGGGCACCTCTGGGGCCAACGTCCTGACTTTC.

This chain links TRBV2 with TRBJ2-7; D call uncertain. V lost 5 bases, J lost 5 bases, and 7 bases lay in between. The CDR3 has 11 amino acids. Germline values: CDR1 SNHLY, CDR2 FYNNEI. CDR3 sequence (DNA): TGTGCCAGCAGTCGTCAGGACGAGCAGTACTTC. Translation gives CASSRQDEQYF.

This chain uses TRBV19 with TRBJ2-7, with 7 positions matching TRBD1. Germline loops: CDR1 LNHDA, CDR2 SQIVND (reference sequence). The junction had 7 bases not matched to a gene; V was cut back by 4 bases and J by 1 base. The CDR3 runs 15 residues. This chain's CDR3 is CASSTSGTASYEQYF. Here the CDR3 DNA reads TGTGCCAGTAGTACCTCCGGGACAGCTTCCTACGAGCAGTACTTC.

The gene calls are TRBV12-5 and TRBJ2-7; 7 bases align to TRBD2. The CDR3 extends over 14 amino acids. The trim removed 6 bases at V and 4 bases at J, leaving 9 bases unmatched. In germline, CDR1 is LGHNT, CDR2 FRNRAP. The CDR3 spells CASGPPGGTYEQYF. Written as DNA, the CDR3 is TGTGCTAGTGGCCCCCCGGGGGGAACTTACGAGCAGTACTTC.

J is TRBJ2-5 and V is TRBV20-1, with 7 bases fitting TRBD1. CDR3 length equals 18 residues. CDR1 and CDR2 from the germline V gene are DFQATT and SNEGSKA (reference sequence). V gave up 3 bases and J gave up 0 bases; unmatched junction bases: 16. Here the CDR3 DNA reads TGCAGTGCTAGTCCCACAGGGGAATCGGCCACGTACCAAGAGACCCAGTACTTC. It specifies CSASPTGESATYQETQYF.

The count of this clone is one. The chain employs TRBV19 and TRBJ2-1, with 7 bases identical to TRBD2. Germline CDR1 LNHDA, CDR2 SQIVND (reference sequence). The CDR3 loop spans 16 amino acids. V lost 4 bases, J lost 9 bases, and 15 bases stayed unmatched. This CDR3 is CASSRPPWEGRPEQFF. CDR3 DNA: TGTGCCAGTAGTAGGCCGCCGTGGGAGGGCCGCCCTGAGCAGTTCTTC.

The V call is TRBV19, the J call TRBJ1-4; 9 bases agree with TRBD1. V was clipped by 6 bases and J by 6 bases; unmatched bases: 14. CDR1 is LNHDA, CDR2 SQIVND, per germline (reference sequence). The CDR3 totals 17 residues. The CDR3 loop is CASSPSTGGIWDEKLFF. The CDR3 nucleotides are TGTGCCAGTAGCCCTTCGACAGGGGGGATATGGGATGAAAAACTGTTTTTT. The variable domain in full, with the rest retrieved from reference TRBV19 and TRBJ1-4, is DGGITQSPKYLFRKEGQNVTLSCEQNLNHDAMYWYRQDPGQGLRLIYYSQIVNDFQKGDIAEGYSVSREKKESFPLTVTSAQKNPTAFYLCASSPSTGGIWDEKLFFGSGTQLSVL.

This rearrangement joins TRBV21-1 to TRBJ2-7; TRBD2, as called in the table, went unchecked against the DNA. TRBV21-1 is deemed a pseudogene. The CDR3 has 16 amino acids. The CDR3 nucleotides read TGTGCCAGCGGCAACTCGGGACTTCCTTTAAGGTTGGAGCAGTACTTC. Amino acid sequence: CASGNSGLPLRLEQYF.

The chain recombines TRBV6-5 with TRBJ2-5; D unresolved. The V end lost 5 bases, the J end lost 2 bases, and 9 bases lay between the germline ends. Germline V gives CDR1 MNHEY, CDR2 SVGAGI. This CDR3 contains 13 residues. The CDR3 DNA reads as TGTGCCAGCAGTCGCGACGGGCAAGAGACCCAGTACTTC. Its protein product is CASSRDGQETQYF.

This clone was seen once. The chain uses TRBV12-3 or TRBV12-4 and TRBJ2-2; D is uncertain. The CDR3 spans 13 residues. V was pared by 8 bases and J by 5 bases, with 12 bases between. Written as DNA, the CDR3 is TGTGCCAGCGGAGCTAGTGATACCGGGGAGCTGTTTTTT. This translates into CASGASDTGELFF.

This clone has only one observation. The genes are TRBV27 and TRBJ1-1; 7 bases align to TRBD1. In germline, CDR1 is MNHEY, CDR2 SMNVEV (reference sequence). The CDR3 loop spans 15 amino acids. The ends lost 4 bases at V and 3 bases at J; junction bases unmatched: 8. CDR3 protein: CASSSLTGLYTEAFF. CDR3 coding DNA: TGTGCCAGCAGTTCCTTGACAGGGTTATACACTGAAGCTTTCTTT.

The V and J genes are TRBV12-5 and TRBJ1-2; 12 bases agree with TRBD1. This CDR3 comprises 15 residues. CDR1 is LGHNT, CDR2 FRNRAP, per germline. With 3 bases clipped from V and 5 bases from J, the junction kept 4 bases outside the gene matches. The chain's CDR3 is CASGFGTGGSYGYTF. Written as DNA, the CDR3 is TGTGCTAGTGGTTTTGGGACAGGGGGCAGTTATGGCTACACCTTC.

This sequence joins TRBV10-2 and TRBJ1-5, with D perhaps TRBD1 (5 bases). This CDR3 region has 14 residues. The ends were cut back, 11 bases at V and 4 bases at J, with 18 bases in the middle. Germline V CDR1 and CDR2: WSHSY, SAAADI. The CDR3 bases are TGCGCCGCGTCCCTAGGGGCGCCAAATCAGCCCCAGCATTTT. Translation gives CAASLGAPNQPQHF.

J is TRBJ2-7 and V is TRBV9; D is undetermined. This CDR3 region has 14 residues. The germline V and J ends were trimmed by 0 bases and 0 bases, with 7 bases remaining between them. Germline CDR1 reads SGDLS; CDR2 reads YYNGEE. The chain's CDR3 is CASSVAESSYEQYF. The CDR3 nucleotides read TGTGCCAGCAGCGTAGCCGAGAGCTCCTACGAGCAGTACTTC.

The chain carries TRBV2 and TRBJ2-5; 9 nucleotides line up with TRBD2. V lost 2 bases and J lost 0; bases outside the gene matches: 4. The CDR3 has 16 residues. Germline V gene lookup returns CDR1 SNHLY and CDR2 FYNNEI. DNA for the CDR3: TGTGCCAGCAGTGAACGTAGCGGGAGAAACCAAGAGACCCAGTACTTC. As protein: CASSERSGRNQETQYF.

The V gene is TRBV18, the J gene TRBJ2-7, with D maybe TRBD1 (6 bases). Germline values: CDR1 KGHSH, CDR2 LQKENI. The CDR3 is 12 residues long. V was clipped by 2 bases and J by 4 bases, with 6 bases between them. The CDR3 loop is CASSPDRYEQYF. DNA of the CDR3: TGTGCCAGCTCACCAGACAGGTACGAGCAGTACTTC.

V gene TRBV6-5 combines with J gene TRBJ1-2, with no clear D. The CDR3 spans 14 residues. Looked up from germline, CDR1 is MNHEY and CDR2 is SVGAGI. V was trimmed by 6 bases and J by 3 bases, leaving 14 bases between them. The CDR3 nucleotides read TGTGCCAGCAGGGAGGCGGGAAGCTACTATGGCTACACCTTC. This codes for CASREAGSYYGYTF.

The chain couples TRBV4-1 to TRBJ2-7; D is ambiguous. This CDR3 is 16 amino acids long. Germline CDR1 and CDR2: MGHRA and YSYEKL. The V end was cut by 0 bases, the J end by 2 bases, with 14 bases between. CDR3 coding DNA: TGCGCCAGCAGCCAAGAATATGGGCGCATCGCCTACGAGCAGTACTTC. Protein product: CASSQEYGRIAYEQYF.

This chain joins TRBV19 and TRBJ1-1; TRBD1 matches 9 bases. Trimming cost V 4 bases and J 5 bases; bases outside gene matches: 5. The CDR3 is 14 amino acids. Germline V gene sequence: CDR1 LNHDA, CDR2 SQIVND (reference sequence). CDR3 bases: TGTGCCAGTAGTACGGAGACAGGGGGGACTGAAGCTTTCTTT. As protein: CASSTETGGTEAFF.

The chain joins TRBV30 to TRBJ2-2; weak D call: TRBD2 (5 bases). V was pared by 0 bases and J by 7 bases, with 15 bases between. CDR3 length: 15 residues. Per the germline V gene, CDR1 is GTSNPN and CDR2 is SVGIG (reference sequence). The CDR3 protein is CAWSVFGRRGGELFF. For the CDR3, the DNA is TGTGCCTGGAGTGTATTTGGCAGACGGGGCGGGGAGCTGTTTTTT.

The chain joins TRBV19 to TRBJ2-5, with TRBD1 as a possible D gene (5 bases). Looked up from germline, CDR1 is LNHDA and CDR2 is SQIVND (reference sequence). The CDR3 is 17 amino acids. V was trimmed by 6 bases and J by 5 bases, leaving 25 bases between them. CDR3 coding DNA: TGTGCCAGTAGCCCTCTCCGCGGAGCGCAATCAGGGGAGACCCAGTACTTC. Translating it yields CASSPLRGAQSGETQYF.

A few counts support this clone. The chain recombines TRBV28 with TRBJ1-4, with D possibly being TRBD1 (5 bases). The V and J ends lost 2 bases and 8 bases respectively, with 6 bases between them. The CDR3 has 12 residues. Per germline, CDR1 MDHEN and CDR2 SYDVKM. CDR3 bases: TGTGCCAGCAGTTTAAACAGGGAAAAACTGTTTTTT. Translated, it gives CASSLNREKLFF.